This T cell receptor beta chain was captured by sequencing in a study of low-dose radiotherapy and immunotherapy resistance in tumors. Across the study: A dose of 1 Gy per fraction every two weeks went to Cohort 2, totaling 13 Gy over 26 weeks.

The time point denotes: before trial treatment. Every donor's regimen consisted of nivolumab, ipilimumab, aspirin, low-dose cyclophosphamide and low-dose radiotherapy. In its sample, this clonotype was seen many times. The CDR3 loop spans 15 amino acids. The V gene's germline CDR1 is MDHEN and CDR2 SYDVKM. The V and J ends lost 6 bases and 5 bases respectively, with 14 bases between them. Gene-specific TRAV and TRBV primers were used for first-strand cDNA, covering alpha and beta chains. A constant-region primer paired with the V-primer adapter amplified TCRs over about 18 PCR cycles. TCRdb passed the reads through MiXCR, listing each CDR3 protein once. This table holds 65,000 to 90,000 distinct CDR3 sequences, 18% found once.

The sample was PBMCs, taken before treatment. This chain joins TRBV28 and TRBJ2-6; D unclear. This sequence originates from a male donor with prostate cancer. CDR3 region: CASSLGLSRANVLTF. CDR3 DNA sequence: TGTGCCAGCAGCCTCGGGTTGAGTAGGGCCAACGTCCTGACTTTC.